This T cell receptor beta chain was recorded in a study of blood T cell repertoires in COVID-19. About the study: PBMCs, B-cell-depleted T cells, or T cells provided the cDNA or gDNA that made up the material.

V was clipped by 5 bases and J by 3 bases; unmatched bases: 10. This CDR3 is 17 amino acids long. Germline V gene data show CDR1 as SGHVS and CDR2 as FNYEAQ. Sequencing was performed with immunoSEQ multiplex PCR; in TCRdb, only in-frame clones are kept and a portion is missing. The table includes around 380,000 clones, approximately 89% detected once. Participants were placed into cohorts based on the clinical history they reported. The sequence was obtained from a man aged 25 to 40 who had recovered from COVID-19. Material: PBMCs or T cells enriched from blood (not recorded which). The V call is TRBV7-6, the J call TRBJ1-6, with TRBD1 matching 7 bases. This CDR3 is CASSPAGGLNYNSPLHF. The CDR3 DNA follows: TGTGCCAGCAGCCCCGCAGGGGGTCTTAACTATAATTCACCCCTCCACTTT.